Listed here are 22 T cell receptor beta chains from one sample, sequenced in a study of a mutant IDH1 vaccine in newly diagnosed glioma. Produced via immunoSEQ multiplex PCR; TCRdb's table is partial and in-frame only. The table shows approximately 110,000 clones, with 85% to 90% occurring only once. These TCRs are of unknown antigen specificity. Described time point: week 11, during vaccination. In every dose of vaccine, 300 ug of mutant IDH1 20-mer peptide was given alongside topical imiquimod. Sequenced here: PBMCs, sampled from a glioma patient whose treatment included an IDH1 peptide vaccine. Every receptor here comes from a woman aged 45-59 years with glioma.

The chain recombines TRBV5-5 with TRBJ2-6; 8 bases align to TRBD2. With V trimmed by 4 bases and J by 1 base, 4 bases remained unmatched. The CDR3 runs 16 residues. Germline V gene sequence: CDR1 SGHKS, CDR2 YYEKEE (reference sequence). The CDR3 here is CASSRSGTSGANVLTF. CDR3 nucleotides: TGTGCCAGCAGCCGTAGCGGGACTTCTGGGGCCAACGTCCTGACTTTC.

The chain employs TRBV6-1 and TRBJ1-1; no firm D call. Between the trimmed V and J ends, which lost 5 bases and 5 bases, there was a span of 9 bases. The CDR3 loop spans 12 amino acids. Germline V gene sequence: CDR1 MNHNS, CDR2 SASEGT. In DNA, the CDR3 is TGTGCCAGCAGTCTGGAGGCGACTGAAGCTTTCTTT. Its translation is CASSLEATEAFF.

The V call is TRBV19, the J call TRBJ1-5; 7 nucleotides align to TRBD1. The CDR3 contains 16 residues. V lost 2 bases, J lost 4 bases, and 8 bases stayed unmatched. CDR1 LNHDA and CDR2 SQIVND come from the germline V gene (reference sequence). The CDR3, as DNA: TGTGCCAGTAGTATAACCCGACAGGGAGGGAATCAGCCCCAGCATTTT. This codes for CASSITRQGGNQPQHF.

J is TRBJ2-5 and V is TRBV29-1; tentative D call: TRBD1 (6 bases). The CDR3 is made up of 14 amino acids. The germline gives CDR1 SQVTM, CDR2 ANQGSEA. V gave up 2 bases and J gave up 4 bases, with 14 bases separating them. CDR3 residues: CSVERYRVGETQYF. CDR3 DNA sequence: TGCAGCGTTGAAAGGTACAGGGTAGGAGAGACCCAGTACTTC. The complete variable domain, with remaining parts taken from reference TRBV29-1 and TRBJ2-5, reads SAVISQKPSRDICQRGTSLTIQCQVDSQVTMMFWYRQQPGQSLTLIATANQGSEATYESGFVIDKFPISRPNLTFSTLTVSNMSPEDSSIYLCSVERYRVGETQYFGPGTRLLVL.

The J gene is TRBJ2-7, the V gene TRBV4-1; TRBD2 agrees at 14 bases. Germline loops: CDR1 MGHRA, CDR2 YSYEKL. CDR3 length equals 15 residues. V gave up 6 bases and J gave up 7 bases; unmatched junction bases: 8. CDR3 bases: TGCGCCAGCAGTCCTCTCGGACTAGCGGGAGGAGAGCAGTACTTC. It specifies CASSPLGLAGGEQYF.

V gene TRBV28 combines with J gene TRBJ2-5; TRBD2 agrees at 9 bases. From germline, CDR1 is MDHEN and CDR2 SYDVKM. The junction had 3 bases not matched to a gene; V was cut back by 3 bases and J by 4 bases. The CDR3 runs 14 residues. This CDR3 is CASSFGGRAETQYF. The DNA for the CDR3 is TGTGCCAGCAGTTTTGGCGGGAGGGCAGAGACCCAGTACTTC.

This chain connects TRBV7-9 to TRBJ1-4; a weak D match, TRBD1 (5 bases). The CDR3 consists of 15 residues. The germline gives CDR1 SEHNR, CDR2 FQNEAQ (reference sequence). Trimming removed 5 bases from V and 0 bases from J, with 10 bases in between. CDR3 amino acids: CASSQQDSTNEKLFF. For the CDR3, the DNA is TGTGCCAGCAGCCAACAGGATTCAACTAATGAAAAACTGTTTTTT.

The V call is TRBV19, the J call TRBJ2-3; D is ambiguous. The CDR3 contains 16 residues. With 4 bases removed from V and 2 bases from J, the gap between germline ends came to 16 bases. CDR1 is LNHDA and CDR2 is SQIVND in the germline V gene (reference sequence). CDR3 DNA: TGTGCCAGTAGTAGCTCTTCTACCGGGTACACAGATACGCAGTATTTT. This gives the protein CASSSSSTGYTDTQYF.

The chain uses TRBV28 and TRBJ1-5; tentatively, D is TRBD1 (6 bases). Looked up from germline, CDR1 is MDHEN and CDR2 is SYDVKM. V was shortened by 6 bases and J by 6 bases, with 18 bases between the two germline ends. The CDR3 spans 15 residues. CDR3 residues: CASSPRGRLGQPQHF. CDR3 nucleotide sequence: TGTGCCAGCAGCCCTAGGGGGAGATTGGGTCAGCCCCAGCATTTT.

The gene calls are TRBV5-4 and TRBJ2-3, with D possibly matching TRBD2 (6 bases). The CDR3 loop spans 14 amino acids. Germline CDR1 SGHNT, CDR2 YYREEE (reference sequence). The V end lost 1 base, the J end lost 4 bases, and 10 bases lay between the germline ends. The CDR3 region has the DNA TGTGCCAGCAGCTTGCGACTAGACGCAGATACGCAGTATTTT. Its translation: CASSLRLDADTQYF.

The genes are TRBV28 and TRBJ2-5; 11 bases are shared with TRBD2. J lost 2 bases, V lost 1 base, and 0 bases had no gene match. There are 15 residues in the CDR3. Germline assignment: CDR1 MDHEN and CDR2 SYDVKM. CDR3 nucleotide sequence: TGTGCCAGCAGTTTATTAGCGGGAGGGCAAGAGACCCAGTACTTC. As protein: CASSLLAGGQETQYF.

The rearrangement joins TRBV15 to TRBJ1-6; a weak D match, TRBD1 (5 bases). CDR1 and CDR2 (germline): LNHNV, YYDKDF (reference sequence). Between the trimmed V and J ends, which lost 8 bases and 9 bases, there was a span of 14 bases. CDR3 length: 13 amino acids. The CDR3 protein is CATAGGRSSPLHF. CDR3 bases: TGTGCCACCGCGGGGGGTCGTAGTTCACCCCTCCACTTT.

V gene TRBV5-1 combines with J gene TRBJ2-2; possible D gene TRBD1, 6 bases. Trimming removed 4 bases from V and 7 bases from J, with 17 bases in between. From germline, CDR1 is SGHRS and CDR2 YFSETQ. This CDR3 contains 15 residues. CDR3 loop: CASSGKTTGHGELFF. The CDR3 DNA reads as TGCGCCAGCAGCGGGAAGACGACGGGACACGGGGAGCTGTTTTTT.

The rearrangement links TRBV28 to TRBJ2-7; TRBD1 might be the D (5 bases). This CDR3 region has 12 residues. Looked up from germline, CDR1 is MDHEN and CDR2 is SYDVKM. V was trimmed by 5 bases and J by 4 bases, leaving 9 bases between them. The CDR3 loop is CASSRQGYEQYF. CDR3 bases: TGTGCCAGCAGTCGGCAGGGTTACGAGCAGTACTTC.

CDR3 bases: TGTGCCTGGAGACGCCGCTCGGGCGGGCAGTACTTC. This gives the protein CAWRRRSGGQYF. The chain combines TRBV30 with TRBJ2-7; D not resolved. V lost 3 bases and J lost 9, with 15 bases in between. This CDR3 region has 12 residues. Germline-derived CDR1 and CDR2 are GTSNPN and SVGIG (reference sequence).

The chain has TRBV6-5 and TRBJ2-5, with D uncertain. Looked up from germline, CDR1 is MNHEY and CDR2 is SVGAGI. With 6 bases removed from V and 5 bases from J, the gap between germline ends came to 16 bases. The CDR3 length is 14 residues. The chain's CDR3 is CASSSSPLGETQYF. The CDR3 bases are TGTGCCAGCAGCTCGTCTCCTTTGGGGGAGACCCAGTACTTC.

This rearrangement joins TRBV1 to TRBJ2-1; TRBD2 is taken as the D call from the table, unchecked against the DNA. TRBV1 is a documented pseudogene. This CDR3 is 16 amino acids long. The CDR3 sequence: CTSSHLLAGGPGEQFF. In DNA, the CDR3 is TGCACCAGCAGCCACCTACTAGCGGGAGGGCCAGGGGAGCAGTTCTTC.

This clone was observed once. The V gene is TRBV6-6, the J gene TRBJ2-7, with D unclear. Trimming pared 5 bases from V and 3 bases from J, leaving 8 bases between. The CDR3 spans 12 residues. CDR1 is MNHNY, CDR2 SVGAGI, per germline (reference sequence). CDR3 residues: CASSENRYEQYF. In DNA, the CDR3 is TGTGCCAGCAGTGAGAATCGCTACGAGCAGTACTTC.

V usage is TRBV7-9 and J usage is TRBJ2-5, with a tentative D call TRBD2 (6 bases). Per the germline V gene, CDR1 is SEHNR and CDR2 is FQNEAQ (reference sequence). The germline V and J ends were trimmed by 1 base and 7 bases, with 16 bases remaining between them. This CDR3 spans 15 amino acids. CDR3 loop: CASSLGPGTSGTQYF. The CDR3 nucleotides read TGTGCCAGCAGCTTAGGCCCCGGGACTTCGGGGACCCAGTACTTC.

The chain couples TRBV5-1 to TRBJ2-7; D could derive from TRBD1 or TRBD2 (5 bases each). Germline CDR1 reads SGHRS; CDR2 reads YFSETQ. The CDR3 length is 15 residues. Trimming pared 3 bases from V and 3 bases from J, leaving 16 bases between. The CDR3: CASSSYGTSRYEQYF. CDR3 bases: TGCGCCAGCAGCTCCTACGGGACCTCGCGCTACGAGCAGTACTTC.

V is TRBV14 and J is TRBJ1-3; D is ambiguous. CDR3 size: 17 residues. Per the germline V gene, CDR1 is SGHDN and CDR2 is FVKESK. V gave up 1 base and J gave up 0 bases, with 13 bases separating them. The CDR3 loop is CASSQVFGLHSGNTIYF. CDR3 in DNA: TGTGCCAGCAGCCAAGTTTTCGGCCTCCACTCTGGAAACACCATATATTTT.

J is TRBJ1-1 and V is TRBV6-6; D remains unclear. Trimming took off 2 bases at V and 0 bases at J, with 7 bases between the two ends. The CDR3 is made up of 14 amino acids. Per germline, CDR1 MNHNY and CDR2 SVGAGI (reference sequence). For the CDR3, the DNA is TGTGCCAGCAGTTACAAGGAGATGAACACTGAAGCTTTCTTT. It specifies CASSYKEMNTEAFF.